This T cell receptor (beta chain) was identified during a study of regulatory T cells in long-lasting Graves disease. Worth noting for this clonotype: A much larger clone differs from this one at a single base, so this may be a read error.

The length of the CDR3 is 14 residues. Germline CDR1 SNHLY, CDR2 FYNNEI. Regarding time point: newly diagnosed GD, antithyroid drugs for less than 3 months. Construction of the TCR library relied on RNA isolated from PBMCs. Libraries of TCR beta came from iRepertoire HTBI primers plus Arm-PCR of CDR3 regions. In the study's own analysis: Segment identification across samples yielded some 63 TRBV and more than 11 TRBJ segments. In TCRdb, the multiplex PCR reads were re-called with MiXCR into one record per CDR3 protein. These V and J calls derive from TCRdb rather than the authors' analysis. Here the sample spans 550,000 to 600,000 distinct CDR3 sequences, about 15% being singletons. These same records also appear under a second study, on T cells in Graves' hyperthyroidism and ophthalmopathy. That paper notes: Graves' hyperthyroidism was deemed stable given no ophthalmopathy progression within 18 months.

The V gene is TRBV2, the J gene TRBJ2-1; 8 nucleotides match TRBD2. The DNA matches TRBJ2-5 better at its end, which makes the J call doubtful. The sequences come from peripheral blood mononuclear cells (PBMCs), collected at new diagnosis, from a patient treated with antithyroid drugs. This sequence was found in a man between 18 and 29 years old with Graves disease. CDR3 sequence (DNA): TGTGCCAGCATGTCCGGGAGGGGCCAAGAGACCCAGTACTTC. Residues: CASMSGRGQETQYF.